What follows are 25 T cell receptor beta chains derived from one specimen sequenced in a study of blood T cell repertoires in COVID-19. Produced via immunoSEQ multiplex PCR; TCRdb's table is partial and in-frame only. The sample holds almost 250,000 clones, about 82% seen once. Sequenced material: peripheral blood. Receptor source: an elderly woman with COVID-19, enrolled during active disease.

The chain carries TRBV2 and TRBJ1-2, with D tentatively TRBD1 (6 bases). This CDR3 region has 13 residues. Deletions cut 2 bases from V and 7 bases from J, with 11 bases between. Germline V lookup: CDR1 SNHLY, CDR2 FYNNEI. CDR3 DNA sequence: TGTGCCAGCAGTGAACTGGGGGCGTCTGGCTACACCTTC. Protein sequence: CASSELGASGYTF.

The V and J genes are TRBV6-5 and TRBJ1-6; D is uncertain. This CDR3 is built from 15 residues. Trimming cost V 5 bases and J 6 bases, with 14 bases left between them. In germline, CDR1 is MNHEY, CDR2 SVGAGI. The CDR3 sequence: CASSLKDLVNSPLHF. The CDR3 nucleotides are TGTGCCAGCAGTCTAAAGGACTTAGTTAATTCACCCCTCCACTTT.

The chain couples TRBV2 to TRBJ2-7; 9 nucleotides match TRBD2. The V gene end was trimmed by 7 bases and the J gene end by 0 bases; junction bases not matched to a gene: 4. The CDR3 contains 14 residues. Germline loops: CDR1 SNHLY, CDR2 FYNNEI. Here the CDR3 reads CASKFSGGSYEQYF. In nucleotides, the CDR3 is TGTGCCAGCAAATTTAGCGGGGGCTCCTACGAGCAGTACTTC.

The chain employs TRBV19 and TRBJ1-2, with TRBD1 matching over 7 bases. Germline CDR1 and CDR2: LNHDA and SQIVND (reference sequence). The junction had 14 bases not matched to a gene; V was cut back by 4 bases and J by 6 bases. This CDR3 has 16 amino acids. CDR3 nucleotide sequence: TGTGCCAGTAGTAAGACAGGGCTTGGGGGTATACATGGCTACACCTTC. Translating it yields CASSKTGLGGIHGYTF.

In DNA, the CDR3 is TGTGCCAGCAGCCCGCGGGACAGGGGAGGGGAGACCCAGTACTTC. It is translated as CASSPRDRGGETQYF. J is TRBJ2-5 and V is TRBV7-9, with 10 bases lining up with TRBD1. The V gene's germline CDR1 is SEHNR and CDR2 FQNEAQ (reference sequence). Trimming took 5 bases from V and 5 from J; bases not matched to a gene: 8. The CDR3 totals 15 residues.

The CDR3 region is CAWSVNRDRYNSPLHF. The CDR3 DNA reads as TGTGCCTGGAGTGTAAACCGGGACAGGTATAATTCACCCCTCCACTTT. The chain recombines TRBV30 with TRBJ1-6, with 8 bases aligning to TRBD1. J lost 4 bases, V lost 0 bases, and 5 bases had no gene match. This CDR3 has 16 amino acids. CDR1 and CDR2 from the germline V gene are GTSNPN and SVGIG (reference sequence).

This clone was seen just once. The genes are TRBV28 and TRBJ1-6; no definite D call. Germline-derived CDR1 and CDR2 are MDHEN and SYDVKM. The CDR3 is 12 residues long. V was pared by 4 bases and J by 8 bases, with 6 bases between. The chain's CDR3 is CASSYADSPLHF. The CDR3 coding sequence is TGTGCCAGCAGTTATGCGGATTCACCCCTCCACTTT. The full variable domain, its missing parts supplied by reference TRBV28 and TRBJ1-6, is DVKVTQSSRYLVKRTGEKVFLECVQDMDHENMFWYRQDPGLGLRLIYFSYDVKMKEKGDIPEGYSVSREKKERFSLILESASTNQTSMYLCASSYADSPLHFGNGTRLTVT.

The chain links TRBV28 to TRBJ1-1; D is unclear. Germline assignment: CDR1 MDHEN and CDR2 SYDVKM. V lost 4 bases to trimming and J lost 1 base, with 16 bases between them. The CDR3 extends over 16 amino acids. The CDR3 nucleotides read TGTGCCAGCAGTTCCCCGACTCCCGCACGGAACACTGAAGCTTTCTTT. Its translation is CASSSPTPARNTEAFF. Full variable domain (rest looked up from reference TRBV28 and TRBJ1-1): DVKVTQSSRYLVKRTGEKVFLECVQDMDHENMFWYRQDPGLGLRLIYFSYDVKMKEKGDIPEGYSVSREKKERFSLILESASTNQTSMYLCASSSPTPARNTEAFFGQGTRLTVV.

The chain combines TRBV10-3 with TRBJ1-5; no reliable D call. V lost 8 bases to trimming and J lost 3 bases, with 11 bases between them. The CDR3 has 13 residues. Germline values: CDR1 ENHRY, CDR2 SYGVKD. CDR3 nucleotide sequence: TGTGCCATCCGAGGAGGGCTCAATCAGCCCCAGCATTTT. Translated, it gives CAIRGGLNQPQHF.

This clone was detected a few times. CDR3 amino acids: CASSRGYQPQHF. CDR3 nucleotides: TGTGCCAGCAGTCGGGGTTATCAGCCCCAGCATTTT. V gene TRBV6-2 or TRBV6-3 combines with J gene TRBJ1-5; D is unresolved. V lost 5 bases to trimming and J lost 5 bases, with 7 bases between them. Germline loops: CDR1 MNHEY, CDR2 SVGEGT. CDR3 length: 12 amino acids.

This rearrangement joins TRBV28 to TRBJ2-7; D perhaps matches TRBD2 (7 bases). V lost 6 bases, J lost 0 bases, and 18 bases lay in between. The CDR3 totals 16 residues. Germline loops: CDR1 MDHEN, CDR2 SYDVKM. This CDR3 reads CASSRGGAQSSYEQYV. The CDR3 bases are TGTGCCAGCAGCCGAGGGGGGGCTCAGAGCTCCTACGAGCAGTACGTC.

The J gene is TRBJ1-6, the V gene TRBV30; 7 bases fit TRBD1. Trimming at V came to 1 base and at J to 6 bases, leaving 6 bases not matched to a gene. Per the germline V gene, CDR1 is GTSNPN and CDR2 is SVGIG (reference sequence). The CDR3 has 15 amino acids. The DNA for the CDR3 is TGTGCCTGGAGTGCCCCCCAGGGGGGTAATTCACCCCTCCACTTT. Translation: CAWSAPQGGNSPLHF.

A few counts support this clone. The chain recombines TRBV30 with TRBJ1-1, with D unclear. This CDR3 region has 14 residues. V dropped 4 bases and J dropped 1 base, with 13 bases sitting between them. CDR1 GTSNPN and CDR2 SVGIG come from the germline V gene (reference sequence). CDR3 loop: CAWKHRVGNTEAFF. As DNA, the CDR3 is TGTGCCTGGAAACACCGGGTCGGGAACACTGAAGCTTTCTTT.

A few counts support this clone. The chain couples TRBV28 to TRBJ2-7; 8 nucleotides match TRBD1. The trim removed 3 bases at V and 3 bases at J, leaving 4 bases unmatched. The CDR3 is 14 amino acids. CDR1 and CDR2 (germline): MDHEN, SYDVKM. The CDR3 coding sequence is TGTGCCAGCAGTTTCAGGGGGCGAGGCTACGAGCAGTACTTC. This sequence encodes CASSFRGRGYEQYF.

The J gene is TRBJ1-1, the V gene TRBV4-1; 9 bases are a match to TRBD1. The V segment lost 4 bases and the J segment 11 bases; nucleotides outside the gene matches: 14. The V gene's germline CDR1 is MGHRA and CDR2 YSYEKL. The CDR3 spans 15 residues. The CDR3 bases are TGCGCCAGCAGCCTACCCGCGGACAGGGGATCTAGGGCTTTCTTT. This codes for CASSLPADRGSRAFF.

CDR3 sequence (DNA): TGTGCCAGCAGCCAGGGGAATTTCGCTGAAGCTTTCTTT. It is translated as CASSQGNFAEAFF. The chain joins TRBV27 to TRBJ1-1; the D gene is possibly TRBD1 (6 bases). Germline V gene data show CDR1 as MNHEY and CDR2 as SMNVEV (reference sequence). The germline V and J ends were trimmed by 6 bases and 6 bases, with 14 bases remaining between them. There are 13 residues in the CDR3.

This chain connects TRBV19 to TRBJ1-5, with D perhaps matching TRBD1 (6 bases). The V and J ends lost 2 bases and 0 bases respectively, with 8 bases between them. CDR1 is LNHDA, CDR2 SQIVND, per germline (reference sequence). CDR3 length equals 15 residues. The CDR3 here is CASSISGASNQPQHF. The CDR3 DNA reads as TGTGCCAGTAGTATATCAGGGGCTAGCAATCAGCCCCAGCATTTT.

The gene calls are TRBV6-2 or TRBV6-3 and TRBJ1-5, with D tentatively TRBD1 (5 bases). Germline CDR1 and CDR2: MNHEY and SVGEGT. CDR3 length equals 15 residues. Trimming removed 4 bases at V and 1 base at J, with 11 bases between. The CDR3 loop reads CASSFQGDSNQPQHF. The CDR3 DNA sequence: TGTGCCAGCAGTTTCCAGGGCGACAGCAATCAGCCCCAGCATTTT.

The V and J genes are TRBV5-1 and TRBJ1-1; D is uncertain. Per germline, CDR1 SGHRS and CDR2 YFSETQ. V lost 4 bases, J lost 11 bases, and 15 bases lay in between. This CDR3 is 12 amino acids long. CDR3 in amino acids: CASSPNFEGAFF. CDR3 nucleotide sequence: TGCGCCAGCAGCCCCAATTTCGAGGGTGCTTTCTTT.

This clone was seen a single time. V is TRBV3-1 (or the pseudogene TRBV3-2) and J is TRBJ1-5; 9 nucleotides match TRBD1. Germline-derived CDR1 and CDR2 are LGHDT and YNNKEL (reference sequence). V was clipped by 0 bases and J by 0 bases; unmatched bases: 12. The CDR3 loop spans 20 amino acids. CDR3 bases: TGTGCCAGCAGCCAAGAAATTGCGGACAGGGGCACGGATAGCAATCAGCCCCAGCATTTT. Amino acids: CASSQEIADRGTDSNQPQHF.

The genes are TRBV18 and TRBJ2-5, with 11 bases aligning to TRBD2. Germline trimming cut 5 bases from V and 5 bases from J; bases unmatched to any gene: 7. Germline CDR1 reads KGHSH; CDR2 reads LQKENI. This CDR3 spans 15 amino acids. CDR3 sequence: CASSSMTSGVETQYF. CDR3 DNA sequence: TGTGCCAGCTCATCAATGACTAGCGGGGTGGAGACCCAGTACTTC.

The chain uses TRBV3-1 (or the pseudogene TRBV3-2) and TRBJ1-1; D unresolved. The CDR3 is 13 residues long. Trimming left V 1 base short and J 7 bases short, with 10 bases between. Germline values: CDR1 LGHDT, CDR2 YNNKEL (reference sequence). CDR3: CASSQVGGLEAFF. The CDR3 coding sequence is TGTGCCAGCAGCCAAGTGGGAGGGCTTGAAGCTTTCTTT.

The V and J genes are TRBV20-1 and TRBJ2-3; the match to TRBD2 covers 7 bases. The CDR3 is 15 residues long. Germline CDR1 reads DFQATT; CDR2 reads SNEGSKA (reference sequence). Trimming cost V 5 bases and J 1 base; bases outside gene matches: 9. DNA of the CDR3: TGCAGTGCTTGTGGGTCGGCGGGGGGCACAGATACGCAGTATTTT. It codes for CSACGSAGGTDTQYF.

The chain recombines TRBV12-3 or TRBV12-4 with TRBJ1-2, with TRBD1 matching over 9 bases. This CDR3 region has 13 residues. The V segment lost 6 bases and the J segment 4 bases; nucleotides outside the gene matches: 3. CDR3 DNA sequence: TGTGCCAGCAGGACAGGGGGGAGCTATGGCTACACCTTC. It yields the protein CASRTGGSYGYTF.

The V and J genes are TRBV2 and TRBJ2-1; D ambiguous. V was cut by 7 bases and J by 0 bases, with 4 bases left in between. Germline loops: CDR1 SNHLY, CDR2 FYNNEI. The CDR3 has 12 amino acids. The CDR3 DNA reads TGTGCCAGCACTCCCTCCTACAATGAGCAGTTCTTC. Protein sequence: CASTPSYNEQFF.